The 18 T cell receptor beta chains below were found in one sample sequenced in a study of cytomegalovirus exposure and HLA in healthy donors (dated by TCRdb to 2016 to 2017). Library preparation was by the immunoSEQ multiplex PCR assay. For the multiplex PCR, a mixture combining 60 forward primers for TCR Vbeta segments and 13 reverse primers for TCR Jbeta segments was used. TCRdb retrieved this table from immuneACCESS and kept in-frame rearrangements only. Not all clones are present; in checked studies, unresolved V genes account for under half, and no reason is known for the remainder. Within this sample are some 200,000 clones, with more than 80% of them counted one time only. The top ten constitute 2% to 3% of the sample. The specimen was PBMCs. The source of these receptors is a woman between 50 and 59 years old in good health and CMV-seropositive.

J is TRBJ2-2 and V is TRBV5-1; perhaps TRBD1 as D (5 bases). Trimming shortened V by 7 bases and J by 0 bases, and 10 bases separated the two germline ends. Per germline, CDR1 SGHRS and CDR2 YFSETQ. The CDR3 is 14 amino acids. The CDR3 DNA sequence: TGCGCCAGCGCAGGGTTGGCGAACACCGGGGAGCTGTTTTTT. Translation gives CASAGLANTGELFF.

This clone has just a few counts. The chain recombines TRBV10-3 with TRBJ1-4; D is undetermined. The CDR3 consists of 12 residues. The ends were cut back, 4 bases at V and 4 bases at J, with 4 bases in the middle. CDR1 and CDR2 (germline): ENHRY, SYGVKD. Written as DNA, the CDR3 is TGTGCCATCAGTGCAAATAATGAAAAACTGTTTTTT. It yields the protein CAISANNEKLFF.

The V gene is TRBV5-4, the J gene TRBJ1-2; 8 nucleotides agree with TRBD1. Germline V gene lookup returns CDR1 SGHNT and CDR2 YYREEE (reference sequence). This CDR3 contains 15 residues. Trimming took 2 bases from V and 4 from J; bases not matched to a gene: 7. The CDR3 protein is CASSFASGGGYGYTF. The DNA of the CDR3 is TGTGCCAGCAGCTTCGCCTCAGGGGGCGGCTATGGCTACACCTTC.

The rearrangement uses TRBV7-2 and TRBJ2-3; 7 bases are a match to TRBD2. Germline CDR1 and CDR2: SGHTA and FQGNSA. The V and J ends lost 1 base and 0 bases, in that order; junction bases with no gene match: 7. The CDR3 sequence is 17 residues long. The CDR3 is CASSLDGAGESTDTQYF. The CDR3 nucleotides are TGTGCCAGCAGCTTAGACGGGGCGGGGGAAAGCACAGATACGCAGTATTTT.

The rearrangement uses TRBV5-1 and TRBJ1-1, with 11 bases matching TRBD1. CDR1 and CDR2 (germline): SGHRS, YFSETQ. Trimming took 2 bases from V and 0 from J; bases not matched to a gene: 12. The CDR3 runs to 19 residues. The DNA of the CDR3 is TGCGCCAGCAGCTTTCAGGGACAGGGGGGTAGAGGCATGAACACTGAAGCTTTCTTT. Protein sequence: CASSFQGQGGRGMNTEAFF.

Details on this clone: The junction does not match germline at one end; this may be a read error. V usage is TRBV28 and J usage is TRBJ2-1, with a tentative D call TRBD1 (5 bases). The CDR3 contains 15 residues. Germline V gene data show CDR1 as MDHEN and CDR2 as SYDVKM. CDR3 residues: CASRTELYSYNEQFF. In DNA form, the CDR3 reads TGTGCCAGCAGGACAGAGCTTTACTCCTACAATGAACAGTTCTTC. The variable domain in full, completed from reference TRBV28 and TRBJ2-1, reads DVKVTQSSRYLVKRTGEKVFLECVQDMDHENMFWYRQDPGLGLRLIYFSYDVKMKEKGDIPEGYSVSREKKERFSLILESASTNQTSMYLCASRTELYSYNEQFFGPGTRLTVL.

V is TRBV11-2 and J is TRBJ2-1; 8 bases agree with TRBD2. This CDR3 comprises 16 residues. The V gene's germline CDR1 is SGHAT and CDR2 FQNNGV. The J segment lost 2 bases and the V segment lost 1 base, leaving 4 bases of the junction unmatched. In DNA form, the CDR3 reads TGTGCCAGCAGCTTAGTCGGTAGCGGGGCCTACAATGAGCAGTTCTTC. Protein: CASSLVGSGAYNEQFF. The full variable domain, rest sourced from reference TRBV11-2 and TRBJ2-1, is EAGVAQSPRYKIIEKRQSVAFWCNPISGHATLYWYQQILGQGPKLLIQFQNNGVVDDSQLPKDRFSAERLKGVDSTLKIQPAKLEDSAVYLCASSLVGSGAYNEQFFGPGTRLTVL.

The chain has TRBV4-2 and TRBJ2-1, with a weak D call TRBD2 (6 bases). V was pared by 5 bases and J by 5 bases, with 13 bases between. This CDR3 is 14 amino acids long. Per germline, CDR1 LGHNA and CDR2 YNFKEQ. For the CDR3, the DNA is TGTGCCAGCAGCAGGCTAGCGTTGGACAATGAGCAGTTCTTC. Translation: CASSRLALDNEQFF.

CDR3 amino acids: CASSSRTRSTDTQYF. The CDR3 nucleotides are TGTGCCAGCAGCTCCCGGACTAGGAGCACAGATACGCAGTATTTT. The chain links TRBV5-4 to TRBJ2-3, with TRBD2 matching over 7 bases. CDR3 size: 15 residues. Germline assignment: CDR1 SGHNT and CDR2 YYREEE (reference sequence). Germline trimming cut 3 bases from V and 0 bases from J; bases unmatched to any gene: 4.

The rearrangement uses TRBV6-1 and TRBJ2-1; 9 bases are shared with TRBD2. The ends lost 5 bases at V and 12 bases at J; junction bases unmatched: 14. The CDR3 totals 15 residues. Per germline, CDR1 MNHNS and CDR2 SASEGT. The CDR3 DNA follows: TGTGCCAGCAGTATGACTAGCGGTTCTCGCGCGGGGCAGTTCTTC. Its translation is CASSMTSGSRAGQFF.

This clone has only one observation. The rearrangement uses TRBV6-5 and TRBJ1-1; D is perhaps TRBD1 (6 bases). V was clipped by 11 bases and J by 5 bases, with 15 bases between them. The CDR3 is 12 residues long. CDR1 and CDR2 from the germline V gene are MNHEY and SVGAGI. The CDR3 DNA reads TGTGCCTCCCCAAAGGGGGGGACTGAAGCTTTCTTT. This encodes CASPKGGTEAFF.

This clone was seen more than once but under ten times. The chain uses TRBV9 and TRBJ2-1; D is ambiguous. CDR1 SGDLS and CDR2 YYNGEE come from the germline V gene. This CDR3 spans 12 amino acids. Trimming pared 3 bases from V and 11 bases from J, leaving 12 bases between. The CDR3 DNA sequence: TGTGCCAGCAGCGGCCGGGTAGCAAAGCAGTTCTTC. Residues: CASSGRVAKQFF.

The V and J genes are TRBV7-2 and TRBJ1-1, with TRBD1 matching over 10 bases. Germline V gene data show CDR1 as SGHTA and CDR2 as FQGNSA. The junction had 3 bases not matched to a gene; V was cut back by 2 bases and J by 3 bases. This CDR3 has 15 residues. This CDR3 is CASSLSTGGYTEAFF. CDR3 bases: TGTGCCAGCAGCTTATCGACAGGGGGCTACACTGAAGCTTTCTTT. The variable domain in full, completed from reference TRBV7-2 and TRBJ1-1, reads GAGVSQSPSNKVTEKGKDVELRCDPISGHTALYWYRQSLGQGLEFLIYFQGNSAPDKSGLPSDRFSAERTGGSVSTLTIQRTQQEDSAVYLCASSLSTGGYTEAFFGQGTRLTVV.

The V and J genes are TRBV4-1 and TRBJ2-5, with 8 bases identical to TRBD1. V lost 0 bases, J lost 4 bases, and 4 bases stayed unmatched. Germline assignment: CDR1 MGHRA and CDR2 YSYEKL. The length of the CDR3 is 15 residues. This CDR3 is CASSQEDRARETQYF. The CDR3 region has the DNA TGCGCCAGCAGCCAAGAGGACAGGGCCAGAGAGACCCAGTACTTC.

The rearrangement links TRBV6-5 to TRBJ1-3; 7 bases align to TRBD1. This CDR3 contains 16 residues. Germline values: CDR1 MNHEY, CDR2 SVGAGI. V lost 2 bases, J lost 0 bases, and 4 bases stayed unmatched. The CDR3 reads CASSYEGASSGNTIYF. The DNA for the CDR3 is TGTGCCAGCAGTTACGAGGGGGCCTCCTCTGGAAACACCATATATTTT.

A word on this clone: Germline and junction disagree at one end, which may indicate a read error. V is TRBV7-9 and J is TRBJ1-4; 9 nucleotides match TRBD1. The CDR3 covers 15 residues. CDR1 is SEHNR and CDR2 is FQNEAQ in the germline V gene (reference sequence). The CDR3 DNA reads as TGTTCCAGCAGCCCCGGACAGGGGCATAATGAAAAACTGTTTTTT. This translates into CSSSPGQGHNEKLFF.

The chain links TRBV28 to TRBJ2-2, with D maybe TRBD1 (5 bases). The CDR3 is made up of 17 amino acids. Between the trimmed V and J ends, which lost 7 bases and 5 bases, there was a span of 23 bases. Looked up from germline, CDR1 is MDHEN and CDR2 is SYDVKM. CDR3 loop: CASIPPTGSQGTGELFF. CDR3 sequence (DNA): TGTGCCAGCATCCCGCCTACGGGCTCCCAGGGTACCGGGGAGCTGTTTTTT.

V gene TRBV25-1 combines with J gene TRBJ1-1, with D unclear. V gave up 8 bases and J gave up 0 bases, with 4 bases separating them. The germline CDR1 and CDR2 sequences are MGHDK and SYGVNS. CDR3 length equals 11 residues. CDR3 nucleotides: TGTGCCAGCCGAGTGAACACTGAAGCTTTCTTT. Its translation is CASRVNTEAFF.